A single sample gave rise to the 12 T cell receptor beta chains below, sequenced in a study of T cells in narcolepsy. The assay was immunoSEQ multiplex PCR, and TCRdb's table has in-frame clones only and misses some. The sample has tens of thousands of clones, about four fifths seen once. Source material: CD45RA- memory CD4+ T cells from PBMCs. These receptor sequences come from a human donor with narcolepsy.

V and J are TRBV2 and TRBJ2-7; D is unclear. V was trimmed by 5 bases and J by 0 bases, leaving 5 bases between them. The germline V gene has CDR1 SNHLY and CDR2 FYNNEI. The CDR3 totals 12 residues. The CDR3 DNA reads TGTGCCAGCAGTCCCAGCTCCTACGAGCAGTACTTC. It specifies CASSPSSYEQYF.

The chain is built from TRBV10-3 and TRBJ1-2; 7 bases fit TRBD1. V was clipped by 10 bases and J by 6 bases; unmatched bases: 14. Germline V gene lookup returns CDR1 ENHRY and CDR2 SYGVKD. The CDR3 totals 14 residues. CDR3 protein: CATSPRDRVDGYTF. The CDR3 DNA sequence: TGTGCCACAAGCCCCCGGGACAGAGTGGATGGCTACACCTTC.

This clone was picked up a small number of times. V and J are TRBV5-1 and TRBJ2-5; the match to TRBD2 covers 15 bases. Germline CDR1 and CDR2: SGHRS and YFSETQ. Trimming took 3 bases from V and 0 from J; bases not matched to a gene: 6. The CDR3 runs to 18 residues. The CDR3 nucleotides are TGCGCCAGCAGCTCCGGGACTAGCGGGGGGAAGTACCAAGAGACCCAGTACTTC. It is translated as CASSSGTSGGKYQETQYF.

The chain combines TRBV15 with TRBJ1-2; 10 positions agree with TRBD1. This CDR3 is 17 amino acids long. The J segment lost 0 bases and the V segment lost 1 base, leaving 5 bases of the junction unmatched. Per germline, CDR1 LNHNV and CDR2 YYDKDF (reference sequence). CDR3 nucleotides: TGTGCCACCAGCAGAGGGGGACAGGGGTCTTCTAACTATGGCTACACCTTC. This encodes CATSRGGQGSSNYGYTF.

This chain's CDR3 is CASRAGTGDEKLFF. The DNA for the CDR3 is TGTGCCAGCAGAGCCGGGACAGGGGATGAAAAACTGTTTTTT. The rearrangement uses TRBV6-4 and TRBJ1-4, with 10 nucleotides matching TRBD1. V trimming: 6 bases; J trimming: 6 bases; junction bases outside the gene matches: 4. Germline V gene lookup returns CDR1 MRHNA and CDR2 SNTAGT. This CDR3 region has 14 residues.

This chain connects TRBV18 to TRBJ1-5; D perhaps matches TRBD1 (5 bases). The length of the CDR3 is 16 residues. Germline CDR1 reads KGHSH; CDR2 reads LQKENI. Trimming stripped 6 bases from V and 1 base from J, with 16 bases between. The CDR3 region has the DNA TGTGCCAGCTCTCCGTCGGGTGGGGGAAGCAATCAGCCCCAGCATTTT. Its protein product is CASSPSGGGSNQPQHF.

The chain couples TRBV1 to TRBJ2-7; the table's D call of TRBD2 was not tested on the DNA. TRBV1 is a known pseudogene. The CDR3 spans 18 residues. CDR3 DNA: TGCACCAGCAGCTTGGCCTTAGCTAGCGGGAAACACTCCTACGAGCAGTACTTC. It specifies CTSSLALASGKHSYEQYF.

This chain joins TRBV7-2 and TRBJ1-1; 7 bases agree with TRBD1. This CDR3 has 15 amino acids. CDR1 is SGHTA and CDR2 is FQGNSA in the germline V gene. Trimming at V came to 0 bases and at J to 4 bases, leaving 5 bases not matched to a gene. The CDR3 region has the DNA TGTGCCAGCAGCTTAGCGGTCGGGACAGCCACTGAAGCTTTCTTT. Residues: CASSLAVGTATEAFF.

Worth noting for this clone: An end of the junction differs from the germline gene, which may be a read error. The DNA for the CDR3 is TGTGCTAGCAGCTTATTAGGTTCCACCGGGGAGCTGTTTTTT. Residues: CASSLLGSTGELFF. The chain combines TRBV7-7 with TRBJ2-2; D gene ambiguous. Germline values: CDR1 SSHAT, CDR2 FNYEAQ (reference sequence). The CDR3 length is 14 residues.

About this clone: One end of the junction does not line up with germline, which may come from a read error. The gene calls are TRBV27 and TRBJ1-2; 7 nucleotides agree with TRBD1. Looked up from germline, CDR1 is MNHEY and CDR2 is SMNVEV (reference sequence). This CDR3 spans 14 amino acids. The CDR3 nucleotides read TGTGCCAGCAGTCTATCGGGACAGAACTATGGCTACACCTTC. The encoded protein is CASSLSGQNYGYTF.

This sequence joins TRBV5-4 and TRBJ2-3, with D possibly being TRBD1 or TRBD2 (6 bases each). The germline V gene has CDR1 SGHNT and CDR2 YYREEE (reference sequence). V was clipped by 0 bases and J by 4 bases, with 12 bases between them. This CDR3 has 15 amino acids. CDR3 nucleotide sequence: TGTGCCAGCAGCTTGGCGGGGGCGGGCGCAGATACGCAGTATTTT. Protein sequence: CASSLAGAGADTQYF. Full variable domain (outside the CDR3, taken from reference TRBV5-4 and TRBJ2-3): ETGVTQSPTHLIKTRGQQVTLRCSSQSGHNTVSWYQQALGQGPQFIFQYYREEENGRGNFPPRFSGLQFPNYSSELNVNALELDDSALYLCASSLAGAGADTQYFGPGTRLTVL.

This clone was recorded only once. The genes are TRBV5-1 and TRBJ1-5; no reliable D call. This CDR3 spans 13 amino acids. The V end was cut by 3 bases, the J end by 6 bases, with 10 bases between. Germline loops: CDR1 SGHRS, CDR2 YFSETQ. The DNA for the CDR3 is TGCGCCAGCAGCTATAGTGGCGGTCAGCCCCAGCATTTT. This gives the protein CASSYSGGQPQHF.